The clone carrying this TCR beta chain showed up many times. Antigen unknown. This record belongs to a study of T-cell reconstitution after alpha-beta-depleted transplantation in children. Germline CDR1 is SGHRS and CDR2 is YFSETQ. CDR3 length: 14 amino acids. V shed 0 bases and J shed 5 bases, with 11 bases lying between them. Construction of the TCRbeta library involved unique molecular identifiers. TCRdb fed the PCR reads into MiXCR, producing one record per CDR3 protein. The profile shows about 170,000 distinct CDR3 sequences, around 10% of them singletons. Study-wide points: In some patients, recipient T cells and intrathymic progenitors surviving conditioning explained high day-60 diversity. By one year post-transplant, T-cell counts and diversity largely arose from T cells that were newly produced. In patients about two months after transplant, alpha-beta T cells reportedly arose from several hundred expanded graft clones.

This receptor was taken from a boy aged 2 to 9 with acute myeloid leukemia, due to receive a stem cell transplant. Sequencing used PBMCs, obtained before TCRalphabeta/CD19-depleted stem cell transplant. V usage is TRBV5-1 and J usage is TRBJ2-5, with D unresolved. The CDR3 protein is CASSLDTSRETQYF. CDR3 bases: TGCGCCAGCAGCTTGGACACCTCCAGGGAGACCCAGTACTTC.